This T cell receptor (beta chain) was observed in a study of human T cells and chemical hapten exposure. The library gave individual cDNA molecules unique molecular identifiers. TCRdb reprocessed the RACE reads with MiXCR, giving one entry per CDR3 protein. The sample has roughly 100,000 distinct CDR3 sequences, less than 15% seen once. Germline V CDR1 and CDR2: SGDLS, YYNGEE. Deletions cut 0 bases from V and 6 bases from J, with 12 bases between. The CDR3 runs 14 residues. Time point denoted: pre-sensitization, week 0. Treatment given: therapeutic diphenylcyclopropenone sensitization with weekly scalp DPC. This clonotype was picked up a small number of times.

The receptor's source is a woman aged 45-65 years with alopecia areata. Some clones in this sample may be carry-over from other donors' samples. The chain has TRBV9 and TRBJ1-1, with D hard to call. This sample comprised whole blood, obtained in connection with sensitization to the hapten diphenylcyclopropenone (DPC). For the CDR3, the DNA is TGTGCCAGCAGCGTAGGAAGGGTTGCGGCTGAAGCTTTCTTT. This gives the protein CASSVGRVAAEAFF.